This T cell receptor beta chain derives from a study of cytomegalovirus exposure and HLA in healthy donors (dated by TCRdb to about 2017). Regarding the study in general: An earlier analysis of approximately 590 of the donors reported 250 to 350 Gb of sequence data and around 120 million unique TCR beta sequences from some 180 million T cells. Roughly 300 gigabases of sequencing data and approximately 91 million unique TCR sequences made up an early release that covered about 640 HLA-typed donors. Of the roughly 400 genotyped donors, around 81% fell in the genetic ancestry cluster associated with self-reported Caucasian donors. The aim of the study was to test whether cataloging public T cell receptors could identify signatures of past pathogen exposure. The study used immunosequencing to profile the T cell repertoires of around 600 subjects and linked those repertoires to cytomegalovirus serostatus. In addition to the first cohort of 666 subjects, a separate validation cohort of approximately 130 different subjects was used. The study combined high-throughput TCR immunosequencing, statistical association of individual TCRs with disease status, and machine learning to predict cytomegalovirus infection status. A later analysis re-examined previously published TCR beta repertoires from more than 650 donors and added high-resolution HLA genotyping to investigate patterns of TCR occurrence. The later analysis used no new phenotypic data to find candidate immune exposures, relying instead on TCR beta sequences and their occurrence across donors. An earlier analysis of approximately 500 of the donors applied high-throughput TCR beta sequencing to assess whether each TCR beta V gene segment acted as functional or pseudogenic. Donor age, sex, ethnicity and CMV serostatus were compiled together with the repertoire data. A later genetic analysis took genome-wide SNP genotypes for about 65% of the roughly 670 donors and used that subset as a discovery cohort. All discovery cohort repertoires had been generated on a single sequencing platform. HLA typing covered class I and class II loci at four-digit resolution. The number of typed donors differed by locus: 629-630 for A, B, C, DRB1 and DQB1; roughly 510 for DQA1; 606 for DPA1; and about 450 for DPB1. Because of strong linkage in the cohort, roughly 5 DR-DQ haplotypes were treated as single units for association and clustering. Among a few hundred genotyped donors of the cohort, an average of around 240,000 unique TCR beta nucleotide sequences were sequenced per donor, roughly 18% of them non-productive.

Receptor amplification or capture employed the immunoSEQ multiplex PCR assay. A mixture of 60 forward primers for TCR Vbeta segments and 13 reverse primers for TCR Jbeta segments was used in the multiplex PCR. Amplification of the CDR3 region of rearranged TCR beta genes was performed with a multiplex PCR assay on genomic DNA. Amplified TCR beta libraries were sequenced as 87-base-pair reads on the Illumina HiSeq System. Concerning the study's data processing: A later analysis tallied around 87 million unique TCR beta chains across the 666 repertoires, and approximately 12 million of those chains were shared by two or more donors. Raw reads were error-corrected and collapsed into unique sequences with a nearest-neighbor algorithm that merged closely related sequences to remove PCR and sequencing errors. V, D and J gene segments were assigned by aligning CDR3 sequences to IMGT reference sequences. Each retained sequence needed at least a six-nucleotide match to both a V gene segment and a J gene segment. A rearrangement was called productive if the CDR3 had no stop codons and remained in frame with V and J, and every other rearrangement was called non-productive. CDR3 was defined according to IMGT convention as the region running from the second conserved V-encoded cysteine to the conserved J-encoded phenylalanine. The earlier analysis of about 620 of the donors excluded sequences that lacked an unambiguous match to a single V gene segment. In an earlier analysis of 450 to 750 of the donors, a V segment was called functional when productive rearrangements were above 56.7%, and segregating when the standard deviation between donors exceeded 5%. A statistical classification framework was built for diagnosing cytomegalovirus status from the catalog of TCR beta chain sequences. A later analysis assigned V and J genes by comparing TCR nucleotide sequences with IMGT/GENE-DB human TR gene sequences. The TCRdist pipeline was used in a later analysis to assign CDR3 sequences and most-parsimonious VDJ recombination scenarios. A later analysis defined each TCR beta chain by its CDR3 amino acid sequence plus V-gene family, and excluded reads lacking a unique V-gene family. In a later analysis, fewer than 650 highly shared, low-generation-probability nucleotide sequences were removed to address suspected cross-contamination and a sequencing artifact. For each public chain, a later analysis derived a clonal expansion index from normalized ranks of inferred template counts within each repertoire. In a later analysis, generation probabilities were computed using a VDJ recombination model fitted to out-of-frame rearrangements, and the results were checked against IGoR. A later analysis scored TCR-TCR, TCR-HLA and TCR-CMV co-occurrence with hypergeometric tests, applying a repertoire-size bias correction to TCR pairs. To estimate false discovery rates, a later analysis permuted the HLA or CMV assignments 20 times. In a later analysis, co-occurring TCRs were grouped using DBSCAN, and TCRdist sequence similarity was added for clustering within HLA-allele-positive subsets. For co-occurrence clustering, repertoires with fewer than 30,000 or more than 120,000 public chains were excluded, along with roughly five repertoires with anomalous nucleotide sharing. TCRdb's version of the immuneACCESS table is confined to in-frame rearrangements and falls short of the full clone set. An unresolved V gene accounts for under half of the shortfall where checked; the remainder is of unknown origin. V and J calls and clone size are given by that table; D and trimming were obtained from the DNA. This sample lists approximately 150,000 clones; under 70% were detected once. The ten largest clones take up under 11% of the sample.

The CDR3 covers 17 residues, taking in both the cysteine and the phenylalanine. The entry retains the CDR3 DNA only, 51 bases that are in frame from base 1. V is clipped by 1 base and J by 0 bases, and the sequence between their germline boundaries is 12 bases long. CDR1 and CDR2 are read off the germline V gene as MDHEN and SYDVKM. The cohort comprised around 690 healthy bone marrow donors. Cohort members were all nominally healthy when sampled, although unrecorded immune exposures were likely present. The donor was CMV seropositive and was included in the group of 250 to 300 seropositive cohort members. Each donor provided a peripheral blood sample, and peripheral blood mononuclear cells were used for TCR beta sequencing. The Qiagen DNeasy Blood Extraction Kit was used to extract genomic DNA from the blood cell samples. About this clone itself: Its antigen is unknown. Per-nucleotide qualities are absent, and no much larger clonotype sits a single base away.

Results the study describes overall, beyond this receptor: A later genetic analysis reported fewer N-insertions in productive TCRs among donors in an Asian-associated ancestry cluster than the roughly 700-donor mean. In a later analysis, TCR association rates were found to vary across HLA loci, with the most associated TCRs seen for DRB1 alleles and the fewest for HLA-C alleles. While some public TCRs were present in many individuals, most TCR sequences turned up only very rarely across donors. In a later analysis, about 17,000 TCR beta sequences were associated with specific HLA alleles at a false discovery rate of 0.05. An association between a missense DCLRE1C variant and V-gene and J-gene trimming of TCR beta chains was found in a later genetic analysis and replicated in an independent cohort. CMV serostatus was the only immune exposure information available for the cohort. Correlated functional status among segregating V segments might reflect linkage disequilibrium, but an unknown experimental factor could not be ruled out. Several of the top co-occurrence clusters appeared to be linked to parvovirus B19, influenza, CMV and Epstein-Barr virus, according to a later analysis. The cohort was sequenced for TCR beta chains only, and without alpha or paired-chain data the features that could be detected were limited. Presence/absence analyses assumed roughly uniform sequencing depth across donors, an assumption that may not hold. In vitro tests confirmed that three of the cytomegalovirus-associated TCR beta chains recognize cytomegalovirus antigens. In a later analysis, most CMV-associated TCR beta chains were found to appear HLA-restricted, with HLA associations seemingly driven largely by CMV exposure. It was suggested by the authors that the approach could potentially be generalized to other disease states and immunological phenotypes. In a later analysis, HLA-associated TCR beta chains showed more clonal expansion and lower generation probabilities than non-associated chains that were equally common. Because the 87-base-pair reads could not distinguish some IMGT-functional V segments, including TRBV6-2 and TRBV6-3, those segments were excluded. When HLA alleles, especially DR and DQ, strongly co-occurred, attributing TCR associations to individual alleles was difficult. In an earlier analysis of roughly 560 of the donors, most TCR beta V segments were observed in productive rearrangements about 90% or about 30% of the time, broadly matching IMGT annotations. The classifier was reported to diagnose cytomegalovirus status with high specificity and sensitivity in both the original and validation cohorts. Because counts were too low, about 18 rarely observed V segments, including chromosome 9 orphons, were excluded from the earlier analysis of 587 of the donors. Because some donors lacked HLA typing at each locus, the association tests relied only on the typed subset. A cluster of highly shared sequence variants was judged likely to be a technical artifact of the sequencing pipeline. The study listed approximately 150 TCR beta chains as associated with cytomegalovirus. A further reported finding was that TCR beta sequences accurately predicted the HLA-A and HLA-B alleles for most subjects in the first cohort.

The clonotype originates from a man aged 25-45 years in good health and CMV-seropositive. Source material: PBMCs. The receptor chain draws on TRBV28 and TRBJ1-4; no confident D gene assignment can be made. The CDR3 region reads CASSLSSPGPTNEKLFF. The sequence in DNA is TGTGCCAGCAGTTTATCTTCACCTGGGCCAACTAATGAAAAACTGTTTTTT. The full variable domain, completed from the reference TRBV28 and TRBJ1-4 proteins outside the CDR3, reads DVKVTQSSRYLVKRTGEKVFLECVQDMDHENMFWYRQDPGLGLRLIYFSYDVKMKEKGDIPEGYSVSREKKERFSLILESASTNQTSMYLCASSLSSPGPTNEKLFFGSGTQLSVL.